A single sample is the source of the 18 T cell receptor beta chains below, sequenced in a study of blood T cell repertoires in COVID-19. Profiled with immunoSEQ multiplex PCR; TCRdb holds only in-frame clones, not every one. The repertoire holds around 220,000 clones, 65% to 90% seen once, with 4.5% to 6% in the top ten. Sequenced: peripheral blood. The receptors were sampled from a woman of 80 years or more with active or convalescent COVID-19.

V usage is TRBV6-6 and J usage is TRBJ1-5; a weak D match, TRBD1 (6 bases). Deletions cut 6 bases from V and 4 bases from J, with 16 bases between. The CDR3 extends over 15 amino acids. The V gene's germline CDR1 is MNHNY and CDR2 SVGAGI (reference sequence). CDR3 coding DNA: TGTGCCAGCAGCGAATCGGTCAGGGGTAATCAGCCCCAGCATTTT. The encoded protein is CASSESVRGNQPQHF.

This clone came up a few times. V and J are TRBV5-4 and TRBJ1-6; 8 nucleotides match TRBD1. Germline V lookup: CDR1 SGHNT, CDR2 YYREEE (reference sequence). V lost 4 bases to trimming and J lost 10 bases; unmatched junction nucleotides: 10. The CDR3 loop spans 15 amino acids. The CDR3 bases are TGTGCCAGCAGCAACCCGGACAGGGAGTACTCACCCCTCCACTTT. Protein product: CASSNPDREYSPLHF.

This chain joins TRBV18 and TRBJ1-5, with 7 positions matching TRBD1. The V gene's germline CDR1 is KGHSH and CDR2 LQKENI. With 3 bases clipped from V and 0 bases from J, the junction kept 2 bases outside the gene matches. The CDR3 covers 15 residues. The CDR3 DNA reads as TGTGCCAGCTCACCCACAGGGGATAGCAATCAGCCCCAGCATTTT. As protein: CASSPTGDSNQPQHF.

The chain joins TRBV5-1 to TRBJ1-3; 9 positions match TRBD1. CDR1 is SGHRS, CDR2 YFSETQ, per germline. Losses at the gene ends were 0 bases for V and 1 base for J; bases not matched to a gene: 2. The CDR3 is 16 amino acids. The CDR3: CASSLGTGVSGNTIYF. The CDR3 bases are TGCGCCAGCAGCTTGGGGACAGGGGTTTCTGGAAACACCATATATTTT.

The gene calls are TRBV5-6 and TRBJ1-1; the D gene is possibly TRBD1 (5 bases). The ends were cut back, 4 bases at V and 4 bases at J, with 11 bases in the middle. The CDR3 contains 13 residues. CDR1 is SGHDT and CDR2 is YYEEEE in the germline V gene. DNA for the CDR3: TGTGCCAGCAGCCTCAGGGTTTCCACTGAAGCTTTCTTT. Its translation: CASSLRVSTEAFF.

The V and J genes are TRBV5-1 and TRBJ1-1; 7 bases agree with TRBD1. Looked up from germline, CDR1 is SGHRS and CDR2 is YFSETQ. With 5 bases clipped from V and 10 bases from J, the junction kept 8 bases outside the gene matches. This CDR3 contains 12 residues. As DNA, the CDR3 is TGCGCCAGCAGACAGGGGCCGAGTGCAGCTTTCTTT. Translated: CASRQGPSAAFF.

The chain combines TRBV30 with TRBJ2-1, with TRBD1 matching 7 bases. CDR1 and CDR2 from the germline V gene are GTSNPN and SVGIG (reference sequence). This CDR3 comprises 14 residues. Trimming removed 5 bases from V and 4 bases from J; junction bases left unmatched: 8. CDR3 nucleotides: TGTGCCTGGTCCGGGACAGAAACATACAATGAGCAGTTCTTC. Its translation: CAWSGTETYNEQFF. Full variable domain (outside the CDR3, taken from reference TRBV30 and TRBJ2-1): SQTIHQWPATLVQPVGSPLSLECTVEGTSNPNLYWYRQAAGRGLQLLFYSVGIGQISSEVPQNLSASRPQDRQFILSSKKLLLSDSGFYLCAWSGTETYNEQFFGPGTRLTVL.

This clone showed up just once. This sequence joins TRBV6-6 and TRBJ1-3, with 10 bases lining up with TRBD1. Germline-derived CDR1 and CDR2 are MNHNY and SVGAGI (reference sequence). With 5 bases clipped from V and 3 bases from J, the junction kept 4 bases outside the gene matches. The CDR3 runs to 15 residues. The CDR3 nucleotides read TGTGCCAGCAGTCCCGGGACAGGGGTTGGAAACACCATATATTTT. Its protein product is CASSPGTGVGNTIYF.

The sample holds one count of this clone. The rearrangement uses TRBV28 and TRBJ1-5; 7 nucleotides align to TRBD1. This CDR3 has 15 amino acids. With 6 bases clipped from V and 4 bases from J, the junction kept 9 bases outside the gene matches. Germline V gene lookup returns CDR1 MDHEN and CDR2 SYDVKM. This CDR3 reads CASRRWGDRNQPQHF. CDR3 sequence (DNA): TGTGCCAGCAGACGGTGGGGGGACAGAAATCAGCCCCAGCATTTT.

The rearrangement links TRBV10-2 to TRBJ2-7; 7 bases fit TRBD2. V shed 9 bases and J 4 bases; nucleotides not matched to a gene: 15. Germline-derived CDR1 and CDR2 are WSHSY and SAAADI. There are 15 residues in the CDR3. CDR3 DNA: TGCGCCAGTGCTCTGGGAGGGCAATCAATATACGAGCAGTACTTC. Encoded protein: CASALGGQSIYEQYF.

The CDR3 coding sequence is TGTGCCAGCAGTACAAGACTAGCGGGAGTGCACTACGAGCAGTACTTC. This encodes CASSTRLAGVHYEQYF. This rearrangement joins TRBV28 to TRBJ2-7, with TRBD2 matching 12 bases. CDR1 is MDHEN, CDR2 SYDVKM, per germline. The CDR3 loop spans 16 amino acids. The V and J ends lost 5 bases and 3 bases, in that order; junction bases with no gene match: 8. Together with reference TRBV28 and TRBJ2-7, the CDR3 gives the full variable domain: DVKVTQSSRYLVKRTGEKVFLECVQDMDHENMFWYRQDPGLGLRLIYFSYDVKMKEKGDIPEGYSVSREKKERFSLILESASTNQTSMYLCASSTRLAGVHYEQYFGPGTRLTVT.

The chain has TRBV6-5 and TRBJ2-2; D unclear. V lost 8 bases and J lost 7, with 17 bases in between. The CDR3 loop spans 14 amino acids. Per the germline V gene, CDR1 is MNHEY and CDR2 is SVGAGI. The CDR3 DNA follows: TGTGCCAGCCGGAGTTTCGAGGTTATCGGGGAGCTGTTTTTT. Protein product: CASRSFEVIGELFF.

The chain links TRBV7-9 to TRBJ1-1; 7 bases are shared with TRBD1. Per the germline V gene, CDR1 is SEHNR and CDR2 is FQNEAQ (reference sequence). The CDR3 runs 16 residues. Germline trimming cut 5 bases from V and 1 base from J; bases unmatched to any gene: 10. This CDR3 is CASSPSTGRGNTEAFF. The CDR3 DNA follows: TGTGCCAGCAGCCCATCGACAGGGAGAGGGAACACTGAAGCTTTCTTT.

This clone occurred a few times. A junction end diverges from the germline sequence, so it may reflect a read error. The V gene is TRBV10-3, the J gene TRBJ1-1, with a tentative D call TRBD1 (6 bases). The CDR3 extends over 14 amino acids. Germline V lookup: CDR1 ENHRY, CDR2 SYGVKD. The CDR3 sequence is CAINEGGENTEAFF. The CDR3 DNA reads TGTGCCATCAATGAGGGGGGCGAGAACACTGAAGCTTTCTTT.

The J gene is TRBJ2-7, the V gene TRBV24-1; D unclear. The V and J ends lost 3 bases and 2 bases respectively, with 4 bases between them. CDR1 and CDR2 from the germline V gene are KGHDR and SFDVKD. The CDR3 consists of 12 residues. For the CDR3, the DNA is TGTGCCACCAGTGATCCGGCCTACGAGCAGTACTTC. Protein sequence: CATSDPAYEQYF.

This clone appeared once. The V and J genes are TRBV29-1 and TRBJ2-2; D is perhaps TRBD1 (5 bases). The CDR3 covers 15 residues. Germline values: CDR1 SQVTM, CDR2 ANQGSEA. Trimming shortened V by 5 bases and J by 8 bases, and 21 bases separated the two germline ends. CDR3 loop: CSVRLPGPTTGELFF. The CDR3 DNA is TGCAGCGTTCGGCTCCCAGGGCCGACGACGGGGGAGCTGTTTTTT.

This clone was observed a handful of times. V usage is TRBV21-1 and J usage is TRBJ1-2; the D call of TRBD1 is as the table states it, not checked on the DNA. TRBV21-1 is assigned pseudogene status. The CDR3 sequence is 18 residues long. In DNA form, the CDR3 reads TGTGCCAGCAGCAAAGGTGTAGACAGCCGGAAACTTAACTATGGCTACACCTTC. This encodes CASSKGVDSRKLNYGYTF.

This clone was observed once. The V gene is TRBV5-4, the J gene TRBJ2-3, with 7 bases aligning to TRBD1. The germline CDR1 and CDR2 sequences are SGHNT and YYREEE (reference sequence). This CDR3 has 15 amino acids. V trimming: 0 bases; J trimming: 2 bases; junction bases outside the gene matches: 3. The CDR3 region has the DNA TGTGCCAGCAGCTTGGACAGGGGAGCCACAGATACGCAGTATTTT. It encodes CASSLDRGATDTQYF.